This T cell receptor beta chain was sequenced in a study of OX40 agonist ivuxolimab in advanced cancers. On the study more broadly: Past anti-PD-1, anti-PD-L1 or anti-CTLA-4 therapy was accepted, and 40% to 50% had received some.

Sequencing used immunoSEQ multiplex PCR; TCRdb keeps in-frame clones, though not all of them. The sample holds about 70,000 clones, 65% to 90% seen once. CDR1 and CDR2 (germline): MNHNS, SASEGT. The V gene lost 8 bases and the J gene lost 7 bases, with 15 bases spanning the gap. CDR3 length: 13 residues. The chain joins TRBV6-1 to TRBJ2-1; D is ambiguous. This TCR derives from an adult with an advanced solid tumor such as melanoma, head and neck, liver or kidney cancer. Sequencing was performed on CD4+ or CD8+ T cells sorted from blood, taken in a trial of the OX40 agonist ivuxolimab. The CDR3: CASRTSYGNEQFF. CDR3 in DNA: TGTGCCAGCCGCACGAGCTATGGGAATGAGCAGTTCTTC.